This T cell receptor (beta chain) was identified in a study of blood T cell repertoires in COVID-19. Across the whole study: Donors in the United States, Italy and Spain gave samples during acute or convalescent COVID-19.

In the study's own analysis: Amplified reference gene primers provided the basis for estimating nucleated cell counts. Method: immunoSEQ multiplex PCR; TCRdb's copy keeps in-frame clones and lacks some. The V and J calls and the clone size are those of that table, but D and trimming were determined from the DNA. The sample has roughly 71,000 clones, roughly 84% seen once; the top ten hold around 9.5%. Material: peripheral blood. This clonotype was sampled from a man aged 50 to 59 with active COVID-19.

In DNA form, the CDR3 reads TGCGCCAGCGCGCGGGGGCGATCCTACGAGCAGTACTTC. It translates to CASARGRSYEQYF. The chain uses TRBV5-1 and TRBJ2-7, with D possibly being TRBD2 (7 bases). Germline-derived CDR1 and CDR2 are SGHRS and YFSETQ. V lost 7 bases, J lost 1 base, and 12 bases lay in between. The CDR3 sequence is 13 residues long.